These T cell receptor beta chains were read from a single sample in a study of T-cell reconstitution after alpha-beta-depleted transplantation in children. A single record per CDR3 protein comes from TCRdb applying MiXCR to the PCR reads. The sample has hundreds of thousands of distinct CDR3 sequences, more than 20% seen once. The source material was PBMCs, mostly from graft donor cells, sampled 360 days after TCRalphabeta/CD19-depleted stem cell transplant. These receptors were collected from a boy under two years old who had a stem cell transplant for acute myeloid leukemia, so the T cells may come from the graft donor. The conserved cysteine and the conserved F or W are not part of the CDR3 here.

V,J,CDR3
TRBV6-5,TRBJ1-5,ASSLTGVNNQPQH
TRBV29-1,TRBJ2-7,SVEDDWDEQY
TRBV6-1,TRBJ2-2,ASTVFPSNTGELF
TRBV6-2/TRBV6-3,TRBJ2-3,ASNSAGASTDTQY
TRBV6-6,TRBJ1-5,ASEGAPRQPQH
TRBV2,TRBJ1-4,ASSGQEGGKLF
TRBV6-5,TRBJ2-1,ASSYEVQTYNEQF
TRBV20-1,TRBJ1-3,SARQYPGNTIY
TRBV20-1,TRBJ2-7,SANRGPPYEQY
TRBV5-1,TRBJ1-2,ASSAGQEGMGGS